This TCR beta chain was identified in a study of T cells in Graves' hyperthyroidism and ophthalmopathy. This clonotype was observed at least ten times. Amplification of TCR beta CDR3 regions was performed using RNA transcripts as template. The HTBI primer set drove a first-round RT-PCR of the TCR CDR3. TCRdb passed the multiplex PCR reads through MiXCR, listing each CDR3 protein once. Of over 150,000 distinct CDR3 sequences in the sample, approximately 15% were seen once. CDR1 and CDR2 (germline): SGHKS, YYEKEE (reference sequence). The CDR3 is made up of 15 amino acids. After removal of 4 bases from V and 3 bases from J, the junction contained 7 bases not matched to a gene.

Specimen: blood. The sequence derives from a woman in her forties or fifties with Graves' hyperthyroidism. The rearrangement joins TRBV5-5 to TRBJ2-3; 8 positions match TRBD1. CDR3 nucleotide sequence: TGTGCCAGCAGCCCCAGGGGGCTTGTGACAGATACGCAGTATTTT. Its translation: CASSPRGLVTDTQYF. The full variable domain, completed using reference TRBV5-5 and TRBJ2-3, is DAGVTQSPTHLIKTRGQQVTLRCSPISGHKSVSWYQQVLGQGPQFIFQYYEKEERGRGNFPDRFSARQFPNYSSELNVNALLLGDSALYLCASSPRGLVTDTQYFGPGTRLTVL.